A single sample is the source of the 2 T cell receptor beta chains below, sequenced in a study of blood T cell repertoires in COVID-19. Here immunoSEQ multiplex PCR was the method, and the copy in TCRdb shows in-frame clones only, minus some. The table lists approximately 220,000 clones, around 90% of them singletons. The sample comprised PBMCs or T cells enriched from blood (not recorded which). These receptors all stem from a man aged 25 to 45 who had recovered from COVID-19.

The chain has TRBV7-2 and TRBJ2-7; D is undetermined. Germline loops: CDR1 SGHTA, CDR2 FQGNSA. The CDR3 has 12 amino acids. Trimming took off 0 bases at V and 4 bases at J, with 4 bases between the two ends. Written as DNA, the CDR3 is TGTGCCAGCAGCTTAGCGCGATACGAGCAGTACTTC. Protein product: CASSLARYEQYF. Supplemented by reference TRBV7-2 and TRBJ2-7, the full variable domain reads GAGVSQSPSNKVTEKGKDVELRCDPISGHTALYWYRQSLGQGLEFLIYFQGNSAPDKSGLPSDRFSAERTGGSVSTLTIQRTQQEDSAVYLCASSLARYEQYFGPGTRLTVT.

This chain links TRBV11-3 with TRBJ2-2; tentative D call: TRBD1 (7 bases). Deletions cut 1 base from V and 4 bases from J, with 16 bases between. The germline V gene encodes CDR1 SGHNT and CDR2 YENEEA. This CDR3 contains 17 residues. CDR3 protein: CASSLALRQGGTGELFF. The CDR3 DNA reads as TGTGCCAGCAGCTTAGCACTAAGACAGGGAGGCACCGGGGAGCTGTTTTTT.